This is a list of T cell receptor beta chains from one sample in a study of T cells expressing NK-cell markers. TCRdb re-called the 5' RACE reads, yielding one record per CDR3 amino acid sequence without DNA. The table lists roughly 430,000 distinct CDR3 sequences, with about 7.1% in the top ten. The sequencing input was blood T cells: a sorted CD56 or NKG2C T cell subset, CD4+ or CD8+ T cells, or bulk PBMC T cells (not recorded which). These receptors all stem from a woman aged 18 to 69 in good health. CDR3s include the opening cysteine and the closing phenylalanine or tryptophan.

j_call	v_call	cdr3_aa
TRBJ2-1	TRBV5-1	CASIAGGKGEQFF
TRBJ2-2	TRBV4-1	CASSQATSGTYTGELFF
TRBJ2-3	TRBV12-3/TRBV12-4	CASSLIRRPSTDTQYF
TRBJ2-7	TRBV24-1	CATSDSGGEFEQYF
TRBJ2-7	TRBV7-9	CASSSGLAGGRTQQYF
TRBJ1-5	TRBV4-1	CASSQDITGYNQPQHF
TRBJ2-2	TRBV6-2/TRBV6-3	CASSMDGPGTGELFF
TRBJ1-5	TRBV7-6	CASSSDNYLPQHF
TRBJ1-2	TRBV5-1	CASSEGQYGYTF
TRBJ2-1	TRBV10-2	CASRTSAYNEQFF
TRBJ1-1	TRBV10-3	CAIREGVGMNTEAFF
TRBJ2-2	TRBV5-5	CASSQRGEITGELFF
TRBJ2-5	TRBV6-1	CASSGGHQETQYF
TRBJ2-3	TRBV6-1	CASSRGLAGNTDTQYF
TRBJ2-2	TRBV6-1	CASSQRSGSGELFF
TRBJ2-1	TRBV21-1	CASSKKWVVSGSSYNEQFF
TRBJ2-1	TRBV29-1	CSGTGLTNEQFF
TRBJ1-6	TRBV6-1	CASRVGTTYNSPLHF
TRBJ1-2	TRBV6-1	CASSEAAGPGYTF
TRBJ1-5	TRBV20-1	CSAREVGVGNQPQHF
TRBJ2-1	TRBV27	CASSFRRVSYNEQFF
TRBJ2-1	TRBV6-5	CASSSGGGSYNEQFF
TRBJ2-3	TRBV6-1	CASRTTSGANTDTQYF
TRBJ1-6	TRBV2	CASRPGSSYNSPLHF
TRBJ2-1	TRBV11-2	CASRQLGNEQFF
TRBJ2-3	TRBV6-2/TRBV6-3	CASSKEWTSGSTDTQYF
TRBJ2-1	TRBV20-1	CSPLRTSGANEQFF
TRBJ2-1	TRBV19	CASSIAGGPYNEQFF
TRBJ2-1	TRBV18	CASSPPPRGDEQFF
TRBJ1-1	TRBV14	CASSTRTGWGFTEAFF
TRBJ2-1	TRBV4-1	CASSQFEGNEQFF
TRBJ2-1	TRBV19	CASTPRGRLPYNEQFF
TRBJ1-6	TRBV12-3/TRBV12-4	CASSLTRDNSPLHF
TRBJ2-1	TRBV18	CASSPGQGAGYNEQFF
TRBJ1-1	TRBV5-1	CASSYQGGGTEAFF
TRBJ2-5	TRBV29-1	CSATAPGLRETQYF
TRBJ2-2	TRBV6-1	CASTWTGMKPNTGELFF
TRBJ2-5	TRBV6-1	CASSDGGGQETQYF
TRBJ2-1	TRBV19	CASSIEKLAGLNEQFF
TRBJ2-2	TRBV11-2	CASSLNLGQRYTGELFF
TRBJ2-1	TRBV5-1	CASSQVSGTRLNEQFF
TRBJ1-1	TRBV10-2	CASTRQENTEAFF
TRBJ2-1	TRBV7-2	CASSLPGGGTYNEQFF
TRBJ2-5	TRBV29-1	CSVDGQATSGHPPQTQYF
TRBJ2-7	TRBV12-3/TRBV12-4	CASSPLFTSTLGQYF
TRBJ1-1	TRBV4-2	CASSQDTMNTEAFF
TRBJ1-1	TRBV20-1	CSASNRATEAFF
TRBJ1-5	TRBV28	CASSFGGNSNQPQHF
TRBJ1-1	TRBV28	CASSLQTLRRQGMLNTEAFF
TRBJ2-3	TRBV11-2	CASSLGVAGSTDTQYF
TRBJ1-4	TRBV4-3	CASSQGTGTNEKLFF
TRBJ1-5	TRBV5-1	CASSLGQGYNQPQHF
TRBJ2-3	TRBV6-5	CASSYPLDYGGTDTQYF
TRBJ2-2	TRBV21-1	CASSNRRPIHYIGELFF